The rows below give T cell receptor beta chains drawn from one sample of a study of regulatory and conventional T cells in breast cancer. TCRdb redid the calling of the PCR reads with MiXCR, one entry per CDR3 protein. The repertoire holds about 10,000 distinct CDR3 sequences, with about 34% as singletons. The sequenced sample consisted of conventional T cells from blood. All receptors come from a male donor in good health. Both conserved end residues are part of each CDR3. Each record gives: CDR3 length, J gene, D gene, V gene, clone size, CDR3 protein, CDR3 DNA. The D gene is left open where the match is weak. Only part of the rows carry a size: once, few, many, or a class if the clone is expanded.

>13|TRBJ1-5|-|TRBV7-2|many
CASSLVTNQPQHF
TGTGCCAGCAGCTTAGTGACCAATCAGCCCCAGCATTTT
>15|TRBJ1-6|-|TRBV11-2|-
CASSLEQGRNSPLHF
TGTGCCAGCAGCTTAGAGCAGGGAAGGAATTCACCCCTCCACTTT
>16|TRBJ2-2|-|TRBV7-2|-
CASSPQPQPNTGELFF
TGTGCCAGCAGCCCACAGCCCCAGCCGAACACCGGGGAGCTGTTTTTT
>14|TRBJ2-7|-|TRBV5-1|-
CASSFGGNAYEQYF
TGCGCCAGCAGCTTTGGGGGTAACGCCTACGAGCAGTACTTC
>15|TRBJ2-1|TRBD1|TRBV7-2|-
CASSTGTGGYNEQFF
TGTGCCAGCAGCACCGGGACAGGGGGTTACAATGAGCAGTTCTTC
>16|TRBJ2-2|-|TRBV2|-
CASSEVRAGGTGELFF
TGTGCCAGCAGTGAAGTCCGGGCCGGAGGCACCGGGGAGCTGTTTTTT
>16|TRBJ2-3|TRBD1|TRBV7-2|-
CASSLVGTGATDTQYF
TGTGCCAGCAGCTTAGTGGGGACAGGGGCCACAGATACGCAGTATTTT
>16|TRBJ1-6|-|TRBV7-9|few
CASSFIGARYNSPLHF
TGTGCCAGCAGCTTCATCGGGGCTAGGTATAATTCACCCCTCCACTTT
>14|TRBJ1-2|-|TRBV28|few
CASSLHSLLYGYTF
TGTGCCAGCAGTTTGCACAGCCTTCTCTATGGCTACACCTTC
>14|TRBJ2-2|TRBD2|TRBV7-2|-
CASTGLAGIGELFF
TGTGCCAGCACGGGACTAGCGGGGATCGGGGAGCTGTTTTTT
>13|TRBJ1-5|-|TRBV29-1|large
CSVGTAGGEPQHF
TGCAGCGTTGGGACCGCTGGCGGGGAGCCCCAGCATTTT